These 18 T cell receptor beta chains originate from one sample sequenced in a study of beta chain features in type 1 diabetes. Every bit of the isolated RNA underwent reverse transcription, so sequencing read expressed TCRB transcripts. Clones were read by immunoSEQ multiplex PCR, and TCRdb kept only the in-frame ones, dropping some. The sample shows around 250,000 clones, 13% to 15% of them seen only once. The sample was naive CD4+ T cells from blood. These receptors were collected from a woman aged 40 to 55 in good health.

This clone was seen a few times. The V call is TRBV10-3, the J call TRBJ2-7, with 11 bases that match TRBD1. J gave up 7 bases and V 6 bases, and 11 bases lay outside the gene matches. CDR1 and CDR2 from the germline V gene are ENHRY and SYGVKD. The CDR3 has 15 residues. DNA of the CDR3: TGTGCCATCAGCGATACCGGGACAGGGGGAGGAGAGCAGTACTTC. This sequence encodes CAISDTGTGGGEQYF.

J is TRBJ2-3 and V is TRBV2, with 9 nucleotides matching TRBD2. Germline values: CDR1 SNHLY, CDR2 FYNNEI. This CDR3 spans 15 amino acids. The J segment lost 5 bases and the V segment lost 3 bases, leaving 6 bases of the junction unmatched. CDR3 bases: TGTGCCAGCAGTGACCAGCGGGGGGTCGTAGATACGCAGTATTTT. Translating it yields CASSDQRGVVDTQYF.

The DNA for the CDR3 is TGTGCCAGCAGCCCACAGGGGCGACCCACAAGTACGCAGTATTTT. Its protein is CASSPQGRPTSTQYF. The chain employs TRBV5-4 and TRBJ2-3; TRBD1 matches at 7 bases. The CDR3 runs 15 residues. Trimming cost V 4 bases and J 8 bases; bases outside gene matches: 13. CDR1 is SGHNT and CDR2 is YYREEE in the germline V gene (reference sequence).

There are a few counts of this clone. The chain employs TRBV27 and TRBJ2-3; D perhaps matches TRBD1 (6 bases). In germline, CDR1 is MNHEY, CDR2 SMNVEV (reference sequence). V was pared by 6 bases and J by 1 base, with 17 bases between. This CDR3 has 16 amino acids. The CDR3 loop reads CASRLMTRQGTDTQYF. CDR3 nucleotide sequence: TGTGCCAGCAGACTTATGACCCGACAGGGCACAGATACGCAGTATTTT.

This clone was observed a few times. The chain links TRBV11-2 to TRBJ2-7, with a possible D match to TRBD1 (6 bases). V shed 5 bases and J shed 2 bases, with 16 bases lying between them. Per germline, CDR1 SGHAT and CDR2 FQNNGV. The CDR3 spans 15 residues. The CDR3 nucleotides are TGTGCCAGCAGCCTGGGGGCAGGACCGACCTACGAGCAGTACTTC. It translates to CASSLGAGPTYEQYF.

This clone came up a few times. The rearrangement links TRBV5-5 to TRBJ2-3; 7 bases match TRBD1. This CDR3 comprises 13 residues. V lost 3 bases to trimming and J lost 4 bases; unmatched junction nucleotides: 2. CDR1 SGHKS and CDR2 YYEKEE come from the germline V gene (reference sequence). The CDR3 reads CASSSQGADTQYF. CDR3 bases: TGTGCCAGCAGCTCCCAGGGGGCAGATACGCAGTATTTT.

The chain carries TRBV10-3 and TRBJ1-4, with 10 bases fitting TRBD1. The trim removed 2 bases at V and 7 bases at J, leaving 4 bases unmatched. The CDR3 has 15 residues. CDR1 ENHRY and CDR2 SYGVKD come from the germline V gene. The CDR3, as DNA: TGTGCCATCAGTGAGGGGGGACAGGGGAGTGAAAAACTGTTTTTT. It encodes CAISEGGQGSEKLFF.

This clone was counted only a few times. V and J are TRBV5-6 and TRBJ1-4, with D hard to call. The V end was cut by 7 bases, the J end by 4 bases, with 11 bases between. The CDR3 is 13 residues long. Germline values: CDR1 SGHDT, CDR2 YYEEEE. Here the CDR3 reads CASQERFNEKLFF. DNA of the CDR3: TGTGCCAGCCAGGAACGCTTTAATGAAAAACTGTTTTTT. Full variable domain (missing parts from reference TRBV5-6 and TRBJ1-4): DAGVTQSPTHLIKTRGQQVTLRCSPKSGHDTVSWYQQALGQGPQFIFQYYEEEERQRGNFPDRFSGHQFPNYSSELNVNALLLGDSALYLCASQERFNEKLFFGSGTQLSVL.

The J gene is TRBJ2-5, the V gene TRBV29-1; perhaps TRBD2 as D (5 bases). V dropped 2 bases and J dropped 2 bases, with 18 bases sitting between them. The CDR3 runs 16 residues. Germline V gene data show CDR1 as SQVTM and CDR2 as ANQGSEA. Written as DNA, the CDR3 is TGCAGCGTTGAAACCCGGACGCCCACGGGGCAAGAGACCCAGTACTTC. Protein sequence: CSVETRTPTGQETQYF.

The chain employs TRBV18 and TRBJ1-4; 7 bases agree with TRBD1. Germline assignment: CDR1 KGHSH and CDR2 LQKENI. This CDR3 spans 14 amino acids. J lost 7 bases, V lost 4 bases, and 6 bases had no gene match. This chain's CDR3 is CASSLGTVGEKLFF. The CDR3, as DNA: TGTGCCAGCTCACTAGGGACAGTAGGTGAAAAACTGTTTTTT.

This clone appeared a few times. V gene TRBV4-2 combines with J gene TRBJ2-1; the match to TRBD2 covers 16 bases. The CDR3 has 18 residues. Germline trimming cut 2 bases from V and 6 bases from J; bases unmatched to any gene: 7. CDR1 and CDR2 from the germline V gene are LGHNA and YNFKEQ. DNA for the CDR3: TGTGCCAGCAGCCAAAAGGGGACTAGCGGGGGGGCCGGCAATGAGCAGTTCTTC. This codes for CASSQKGTSGGAGNEQFF.

This CDR3 is CASSEGRPFRVTEQFF. The CDR3 DNA sequence: TGTGCCAGCAGTGAGGGTAGACCGTTCCGGGTTACTGAGCAGTTCTTC. V usage is TRBV6-1 and J usage is TRBJ2-1; D uncertain. V was trimmed by 3 bases and J by 9 bases, leaving 21 bases between them. The CDR3 extends over 16 amino acids. Germline lookup yields CDR1 MNHNS and CDR2 SASEGT.

This clone came up a few times. The chain employs TRBV4-3 and TRBJ1-4; D uncertain. CDR1 and CDR2 (germline): LGHNA, YSLEER. The CDR3 extends over 17 amino acids. Trimming cost V 6 bases and J 3 bases, with 20 bases left between them. For the CDR3, the DNA is TGCGCCAGCAGGCGAACTCCAGATGGGGAGCCTAATGAAAAACTGTTTTTT. This sequence encodes CASRRTPDGEPNEKLFF.

This clone was detected only a few times. The V gene is TRBV29-1, the J gene TRBJ1-2, with 8 bases fitting TRBD1. Germline lookup yields CDR1 SQVTM and CDR2 ANQGSEA. The trim removed 2 bases at V and 4 bases at J, leaving 3 bases unmatched. CDR3 length equals 13 residues. CDR3: CSVEPDRGYGYTF. The CDR3 nucleotides read TGCAGCGTTGAACCCGACAGGGGCTATGGCTACACCTTC.

This clone was observed a few times. The V gene is TRBV4-3, the J gene TRBJ1-2; 7 positions agree with TRBD1. The CDR3 extends over 18 amino acids. J was trimmed by 1 base and V by 0 bases; bases with no gene match: 11. Germline loops: CDR1 LGHNA, CDR2 YSLEER. The DNA for the CDR3 is TGCGCCAGCAGCCAAGATTTCGGGACAGCCATCGTTAACTATGGCTACACCTTC. Translation gives CASSQDFGTAIVNYGYTF.

This clone was counted between two and nine times. The chain links TRBV27 to TRBJ2-2; 8 bases fit TRBD1. Germline CDR1 and CDR2: MNHEY and SMNVEV (reference sequence). V trimming: 5 bases; J trimming: 5 bases; junction bases outside the gene matches: 4. The CDR3 covers 14 residues. The CDR3, as DNA: TGTGCCAGCAGTCGACAGGGGAGGACCGGGGAGCTGTTTTTT. Protein: CASSRQGRTGELFF.

The V gene is TRBV29-1, the J gene TRBJ1-2; a possible D gene is TRBD1 (5 bases). From germline, CDR1 is SQVTM and CDR2 ANQGSEA. CDR3 length: 13 residues. Trimming took 8 bases from V and 3 from J, leaving 16 bases between them. CDR3 DNA: TGCAGCATAATGGCGACAGAGGACTATGGCTACACCTTC. It encodes CSIMATEDYGYTF.

The chain has TRBV6-1 and TRBJ1-5; TRBD1 agrees at 8 bases. Germline V CDR1 and CDR2: MNHNS, SASEGT. The J segment lost 4 bases and the V segment lost 2 bases, leaving 4 bases of the junction unmatched. The CDR3 covers 15 residues. The CDR3, as DNA: TGTGCCAGCAGTGAAACAGGGGGAAGAAATCAGCCCCAGCATTTT. Translated, it gives CASSETGGRNQPQHF.